The rows below give T cell receptor beta chains drawn from one sample of a study of monozygotic twins with inflammatory bowel disease. Reprocessing the 5' RACE reads, TCRdb reports a single entry for every CDR3 protein and omits DNA. The listing contains some 330,000 distinct CDR3 sequences. Sample: blood. These receptors all stem from a human donor with ulcerative colitis or Crohn's disease, or a healthy co-twin of an affected twin (not recorded which). Each CDR3 is given with its conserved first and last residue. The order of the fields is J gene, CDR3 length, V gene, CDR3 protein.

TRBJ2-2 13 TRBV12-3/TRBV12-4 CASSLHSTGELFF
TRBJ2-7 16 TRBV18 CASSPPRGQGNYEQYF
TRBJ1-1 12 TRBV5-6 CASSANSYEAFF
TRBJ2-7 16 TRBV3-1 CASSQDMPGVSYEQYF
TRBJ2-2 13 TRBV10-3 CAVGGTTTGELFF
TRBJ2-3 18 TRBV4-3 CASSLRHTGTSRTDTQYF
TRBJ1-6 15 TRBV20-1 CSAQGQGGSVSPLHF
TRBJ2-2 14 TRBV5-6 CASRRTGNTGELFF
TRBJ1-1 15 TRBV6-5 CASSYSVRANTEAFF
TRBJ2-7 14 TRBV7-2 CASSPGPSSYEQYF
TRBJ2-3 16 TRBV24-1 CATSAEGPARTDTQYF
TRBJ2-5 14 TRBV5-1 CASSIWTGGQAQYF
TRBJ1-1 13 TRBV9 CASSVGRDTEAYF
TRBJ2-1 13 TRBV20-1 CRGTSGPPNEQFF
TRBJ1-5 16 TRBV19 CASSIDLFRGLQPQHF
TRBJ1-1 15 TRBV6-2/TRBV6-3 CASFARWGLHTEAFF
TRBJ2-1 16 TRBV6-1 CASRGLAGVKYNEQFF
TRBJ2-7 14 TRBV15 CATSRNSEGYEQYF
TRBJ1-5 12 TRBV28 CASSLLTQPQHF
TRBJ2-1 20 TRBV3-1 CASSQDIPFGTSGRYNEQFF
TRBJ1-4 13 TRBV9 CASSGGQGEKLFF
TRBJ1-5 14 TRBV7-8 CASSFGRGPRPQHF
TRBJ2-2 12 TRBV20-1 CSARVAGGELFF
TRBJ2-2 16 TRBV12-3/TRBV12-4 CASSFPGRENTGELFF